The clone carrying this T cell receptor beta chain was recorded once. The target antigen is unknown. These data are taken from a study of cytomegalovirus exposure and HLA in healthy donors. General study points: The study carried out a later analysis of TCR beta sequences. It associated approximately 15,000 of them with specific HLA alleles at a false discovery rate of 0.05. The authors enumerated some 170 TCR beta chains as linked to cytomegalovirus. Presence/absence analyses assumed roughly uniform sequencing depth across donors, which may not hold.

The CDR3 extends over 13 amino acids. The V gene's germline CDR1 is WSHSY and CDR2 SAAADI. V gave up 1 base and J gave up 6 bases, with 9 bases separating them. The PCR was carried out with 60 Vbeta primers and 13 Jbeta primers. Sequenced by immunoSEQ multiplex PCR; TCRdb stores in-frame clones only, minus some. Here the sample spans around 100,000 clones, about 70% being singletons. The receptor was isolated from a woman aged 40 to 50 in good health and CMV-seronegative. Sequencing was performed on PBMCs. This rearrangement joins TRBV10-2 to TRBJ1-2; the D gene is possibly TRBD1 (6 bases). The chain's CDR3 is CASSEYRDDGYTF. The DNA of the CDR3 is TGCGCCAGCAGTGAGTACAGGGATGATGGCTACACCTTC.